The rows below give T cell receptor beta chains drawn from one sample of a study of response to subunit inactivated influenza vaccine. MiXCR was run by TCRdb on the RT-PCR reads, yielding one entry per CDR3 protein. The data show roughly 500,000 distinct CDR3 sequences, roughly 23% seen once. A further study also used this sample, focusing on T cells expressing NK-cell markers.

This specimen consisted of CD4+ T cells sorted from PBMCs, obtained roughly 13 days after vaccination. These receptors all stem from a man aged 45 to 65 who received an inactivated influenza vaccine. Each CDR3 is given with its conserved first and last residue. A D gene is named only where the DNA matches it firmly. Part of the rows lack a size; the others show once, few, many or a class for expanded clones.

j_gene,v_gene,d_gene,abundance,CDR3nt,CDR3aa
TRBJ1-2,TRBV7-8,.,few,TGTGCCAGCAGCTTATCGGGGGTTGGAGGTGGCTACACCTTC,CASSLSGVGGGYTF
TRBJ2-7,TRBV4-3,.,.,TGCGCCAGCAGCCAAGCCGCCCGTGGGAGTGGCTCCTACGAGCAGTACTTC,CASSQAARGSGSYEQYF
TRBJ2-5,TRBV5-6,TRBD1,.,TGTGCCAGCAGCTTAGATACGGGACAGGTCCAAGAGACCCAGTACTTC,CASSLDTGQVQETQYF
TRBJ2-1,TRBV11-1,TRBD2,few,TGTGCCAGCAGCTCGGTCCCGGGACTAGCGGGAGCAATAAACAATGAGCAGTTCTTC,CASSSVPGLAGAINNEQFF
TRBJ1-2,TRBV7-9,TRBD1,.,TGTGCCAGCAGCTTAGCCCCGGACAGGGGTGGTGGCTACACCTTC,CASSLAPDRGGGYTF
TRBJ2-7,TRBV7-7,TRBD2,.,TGTGCTAGCAGCTCACTAGCGGGGGACGGCAAGCAGTACTTC,CASSSLAGDGKQYF
TRBJ2-3,TRBV20-1,.,.,TGCAGTGCTAGAGATTGGAGGGGAGGAACAGATACGCAGTATTTT,CSARDWRGGTDTQYF
TRBJ1-2,TRBV3-1,.,few,TGTGCCAGCAGCCAAGCGGACAGCATCTATGGCTACACCTTC,CASSQADSIYGYTF
TRBJ2-3,TRBV6-1,.,.,TGTGCCAGCACACCGGGGACCTCCTCGCTCGATACGCAGTATTTT,CASTPGTSSLDTQYF
TRBJ2-7,TRBV10-3,.,.,TGTGCCATCAGTGACGTCGCAGGGCTCCTAGCCTACGAGCAGTACTTC,CAISDVAGLLAYEQYF
TRBJ1-2,TRBV4-1,TRBD1,.,TGCGCCAGCAGCCAACGGGGACAGGGACTGTCTGGCTACACCTTC,CASSQRGQGLSGYTF
TRBJ1-6,TRBV5-6,TRBD1,.,TGTGCCAGCAGTTTCGGACAGGGCAGCTCCTATAATTCACCCCTCCACTTT,CASSFGQGSSYNSPLHF
TRBJ2-2,TRBV10-3,TRBD1,few,TGTGCCATCAAAAGCTCCGGGACAGTTGACACCGGGGAGCTGTTTTTT,CAIKSSGTVDTGELFF
TRBJ1-1,TRBV7-9,TRBD1,.,TGTGCCAGCAGCCCCTGGACAGGGCGCATGAACACTGAAGCTTTCTTT,CASSPWTGRMNTEAFF
TRBJ2-2,TRBV15,.,few,TGTGCCACCAGCAGGGACCGAGTCACCGGGGAGCTGTTTTTT,CATSRDRVTGELFF
TRBJ1-1,TRBV20-1,.,.,TGCAGTGCTAGTCCTTTCAGGGTCGCAACTGAAGCTTTCTTT,CSASPFRVATEAFF
TRBJ2-4,TRBV7-2,TRBD1,.,TGTGCCAGCAGCTTAGGAGGGGGCCTTTTCAAAAACATTCAGTACTTC,CASSLGGGLFKNIQYF
TRBJ2-3,TRBV12-3/TRBV12-4,.,many,TGTGCCAGCAGCCTAACGGTTTCGGCAGATACGCAGTATTTT,CASSLTVSADTQYF
TRBJ2-3,TRBV27,TRBD2,few,TGTGCCAGCAGGAGGGATTGGGGGCCGACTAGCGGGAGAGGTACGCAGTATTTT,CASRRDWGPTSGRGTQYF
TRBJ2-2,TRBV7-9,TRBD2,.,TGTGCCAGCAGCTCCCTAAGCGGGAGTCTAACCGGGGAGCTGTTTTTT,CASSSLSGSLTGELFF
TRBJ1-3,TRBV12-3/TRBV12-4,TRBD1,.,TGTGCCAGCAGTTACCGGACAGGCATCGTTGGAAACACCATATATTTT,CASSYRTGIVGNTIYF
TRBJ1-4,TRBV5-1,.,.,TGCGCCAGCGCCTCGACGGCCGCAACTAATGAAAAACTGTTTTTT,CASASTAATNEKLFF
TRBJ2-5,TRBV20-1,TRBD2,few,TGCAGTGCTAGGGGCGCCCGGACTAGCGGGGAGACCCAGTACTTC,CSARGARTSGETQYF
TRBJ1-2,TRBV4-1,.,.,TGCGCCAGCAGCCACCCCAGGGCCGGGTCCTATGGCTACACCTTC,CASSHPRAGSYGYTF